A single sample is the source of the 32 T cell receptor beta chains below, sequenced in a study of patients and donors after allogeneic stem cell transplantation. MiXCR, run by TCRdb on the RT-PCR reads, gives a single entry per CDR3 protein. The sample shows about a million distinct CDR3 sequences, more than 15% of them seen only once. Sequenced sample: blood, either unsorted or a sorted T cell fraction (not recorded which). The receptors come from a human donor who was either an allogeneic HSCT recipient or a stem cell or donor lymphocyte infusion donor (not recorded which). It is not recorded whose cells these are; they may come from a transplant donor.

The J gene is TRBJ2-7, the V gene TRBV3-1; 7 bases are shared with TRBD2. The germline V gene has CDR1 LGHDT and CDR2 YNNKEL (reference sequence). The CDR3 length is 16 residues. Unmatched junction bases numbered 16, after V lost 4 bases and J lost 7 bases. The CDR3 spells CASSPAQGGDRREQYF. In nucleotides, the CDR3 is TGTGCCAGCAGCCCAGCGCAGGGAGGGGATAGGAGGGAGCAGTACTTC.

The chain employs TRBV27 and TRBJ1-2; TRBD1 agrees at 10 bases. Germline V gives CDR1 MNHEY, CDR2 SMNVEV (reference sequence). V lost 5 bases, J lost 0 bases, and 9 bases stayed unmatched. The length of the CDR3 is 17 residues. CDR3 residues: CASSPDRGRPPNYGYTF. The CDR3 bases are TGTGCCAGCAGTCCCGACAGGGGGCGCCCCCCTAACTATGGCTACACCTTC.

This clonotype was observed at least ten times. The chain recombines TRBV12-3 or TRBV12-4 with TRBJ1-1; 7 positions match TRBD1. V trimming: 6 bases; J trimming: 6 bases; junction bases outside the gene matches: 10. The length of the CDR3 is 14 residues. CDR3 residues: CASSPHAGGPEAFF. In DNA, the CDR3 is TGTGCCAGCAGCCCCCATGCAGGGGGGCCTGAAGCTTTCTTT.

This clonotype was counted a few times. The chain is built from TRBV18 and TRBJ1-1; tentative D call: TRBD1 (5 bases). The V end lost 6 bases, the J end lost 2 bases, and 10 bases lay between the germline ends. Germline loops: CDR1 KGHSH, CDR2 LQKENI. This CDR3 comprises 13 residues. The chain's CDR3 is CASSPDTNTEAFF. The CDR3 region has the DNA TGTGCCAGCTCGCCGGACACAAACACTGAAGCTTTCTTT.

This sequence joins TRBV6-2 or TRBV6-3 and TRBJ1-5; 7 positions match TRBD1. The CDR3 consists of 15 residues. V shed 5 bases and J 2 bases; nucleotides not matched to a gene: 6. Germline assignment: CDR1 MNHEY and CDR2 SVGEGT. The CDR3, as DNA: TGTGCCAGCAGTCCGGGGGACAGACGCAATCAGCCCCAGCATTTT. Translated, it gives CASSPGDRRNQPQHF.

This clonotype was seen many times. The chain employs TRBV10-3 and TRBJ1-2, with D hard to call. Germline loops: CDR1 ENHRY, CDR2 SYGVKD. The V end lost 0 bases, the J end lost 6 bases, and 5 bases lay between the germline ends. The CDR3 spans 12 residues. Here the CDR3 reads CAISESMDGYTF. The CDR3 DNA follows: TGTGCCATCAGTGAGTCGATGGATGGCTACACCTTC.

This clonotype showed up many times. The V call is TRBV10-3, the J call TRBJ2-5, with D unresolved. The V gene lost 3 bases and the J gene lost 4 bases, with 12 bases spanning the gap. This CDR3 comprises 14 residues. Germline V gives CDR1 ENHRY, CDR2 SYGVKD. CDR3 in DNA: TGTGCCATCAGTGATTCCGATCTGAGAGAGACCCAGTACTTC. It yields the protein CAISDSDLRETQYF.

This clonotype was detected ten times or more. The chain employs TRBV7-8 and TRBJ1-5, with D maybe TRBD1 (6 bases). Germline loops: CDR1 SGHVS, CDR2 FQNEAQ. This CDR3 comprises 19 residues. Between the trimmed V and J ends, which lost 1 base and 0 bases, there was a span of 19 bases. This CDR3 reads CASSLGTEGLFNSNQPQHF. The DNA of the CDR3 is TGTGCCAGCAGCTTAGGGACAGAGGGATTATTCAATAGCAATCAGCCCCAGCATTTT.

The V call is TRBV29-1, the J call TRBJ1-2; TRBD1 is a possible D gene (6 bases). CDR1 is SQVTM, CDR2 ANQGSEA, per germline. V lost 1 base and J lost 8, with 20 bases in between. This CDR3 region has 15 residues. CDR3 sequence reads: CSVEARRVQGGGYTF. Written as DNA, the CDR3 is TGCAGCGTTGAAGCCCGACGGGTACAGGGAGGCGGCTACACCTTC.

This clonotype came up a few times. The rearrangement uses TRBV6-1 and TRBJ1-6; D is possibly TRBD1 (6 bases). The CDR3 sequence is 15 residues long. CDR1 and CDR2 (germline): MNHNS, SASEGT. The V end was cut by 6 bases, the J end by 9 bases, with 18 bases between. This CDR3 reads CASRFSQGAASPLHF. The CDR3 coding sequence is TGTGCCAGCAGATTCTCACAGGGAGCCGCTTCACCCCTCCACTTT.

V usage is TRBV4-3 and J usage is TRBJ2-5; TRBD2 aligns across 12 bases. Per the germline V gene, CDR1 is LGHNA and CDR2 is YSLEER. The CDR3 is 18 residues long. V shed 1 base, J shed 1 base, and the junction held 7 bases outside the gene matches. The CDR3 region is CASSQGTLAGGTQETQYF. CDR3 DNA sequence: TGCGCCAGCAGCCAAGGGACACTAGCGGGGGGAACCCAAGAGACCCAGTACTTC.

The sample holds a few counts of this clonotype. The rearrangement joins TRBV29-1 to TRBJ2-7, with D maybe TRBD1 (6 bases). V was cut by 5 bases and J by 2 bases, with 19 bases left in between. CDR3 length equals 15 residues. The germline V gene has CDR1 SQVTM and CDR2 ANQGSEA. The CDR3 loop is CSVYASTGQPYEQYF. The CDR3 DNA sequence: TGCAGCGTTTACGCTTCCACTGGACAGCCCTACGAGCAGTACTTC.

The chain joins TRBV20-1 to TRBJ1-3, with D unresolved. Trimming removed 1 base at V and 0 bases at J, with 10 bases between. Germline-derived CDR1 and CDR2 are DFQATT and SNEGSKA (reference sequence). There are 15 residues in the CDR3. CDR3 coding DNA: TGCAGTGCTAGAGTACCGGGTCTCTCTGGAAACACCATATATTTT. Translated, it gives CSARVPGLSGNTIYF.

The table lists this clonotype with many counts. The chain joins TRBV25-1 to TRBJ2-2, with 7 bases that match TRBD1. There are 14 residues in the CDR3. CDR1 and CDR2 from the germline V gene are MGHDK and SYGVNS. The V gene end was trimmed by 11 bases and the J gene end by 3 bases; junction bases not matched to a gene: 9. The CDR3 protein is CAGHADRDTGELFF. The DNA for the CDR3 is TGTGCCGGCCATGCCGACAGGGACACCGGGGAGCTGTTTTTT.

The rearrangement joins TRBV15 to TRBJ2-7; TRBD1 aligns across 8 bases. Germline assignment: CDR1 LNHNV and CDR2 YYDKDF (reference sequence). With V trimmed by 4 bases and J by 7 bases, 12 bases remained unmatched. The CDR3 spans 15 residues. The CDR3 is CATSIGDRWLREQYF. The CDR3 DNA follows: TGTGCCACCAGCATAGGGGACAGGTGGCTGAGGGAGCAGTACTTC.

In regard to this clonotype: An end of the junction differs from the germline gene, which may be a read error. The V call is TRBV15, the J call TRBJ2-2; 7 bases map to TRBD2. The CDR3 totals 16 residues. Germline values: CDR1 LNHNV, CDR2 YYDKDF (reference sequence). CDR3 amino acids: CATSNFMLADTGELVF. The CDR3 DNA sequence: TGTGCCACCAGCAATTTTATGCTAGCGGACACCGGGGAGCTGGTTTTT.

The chain links TRBV29-1 to TRBJ2-7; D gene uncertain. The germline CDR1 and CDR2 sequences are SQVTM and ANQGSEA. This CDR3 contains 13 residues. V lost 0 bases, J lost 2 bases, and 8 bases lay in between. The CDR3 spells CSVEDGDTYEQYF. The DNA of the CDR3 is TGCAGCGTTGAAGATGGGGATACCTACGAGCAGTACTTC.

The sample holds a few counts of this clonotype. The V gene is TRBV27, the J gene TRBJ1-1; the match to TRBD1 covers 7 bases. The germline V gene has CDR1 MNHEY and CDR2 SMNVEV (reference sequence). The V and J ends lost 8 bases and 1 base, in that order; junction bases with no gene match: 4. This CDR3 region has 13 residues. The CDR3 DNA reads TGTGCCAGCGGGACAGATAAGAACACTGAAGCTTTCTTT. The encoded protein is CASGTDKNTEAFF.

This chain connects TRBV6-5 to TRBJ1-6, with 7 bases lining up with TRBD1. The CDR3 is made up of 12 amino acids. Per the germline V gene, CDR1 is MNHEY and CDR2 is SVGAGI. The V gene end was trimmed by 6 bases and the J gene end by 13 bases; junction bases not matched to a gene: 6. Written as DNA, the CDR3 is TGTGCCAGCAGACAGGGGACATCGCCCCTCCACTTT. Protein sequence: CASRQGTSPLHF.

This clonotype was observed a handful of times. J is TRBJ2-6 and V is TRBV12-3 or TRBV12-4, with unresolved D. Trimming took off 10 bases at V and 1 base at J, with 17 bases between the two ends. This CDR3 is 16 amino acids long. CDR3 sequence (DNA): TGTGCCATCACCCCCTCCTACGGTTCTGGGGCCAACGTCCTGACTTTC. The encoded protein is CAITPSYGSGANVLTF.

There are a few counts of this clonotype. The rearrangement uses TRBV6-1 and TRBJ1-1; 8 bases are shared with TRBD1. From germline, CDR1 is MNHNS and CDR2 SASEGT. This CDR3 contains 16 residues. J gave up 4 bases and V 2 bases, and 9 bases lay outside the gene matches. CDR3 protein: CASSEMTGVVGTEAFF. For the CDR3, the DNA is TGTGCCAGCAGTGAAATGACAGGGGTAGTGGGCACTGAAGCTTTCTTT.

This clonotype was counted only a few times. The gene calls are TRBV7-3 and TRBJ1-1, with 8 nucleotides matching TRBD1. The CDR3 has 18 amino acids. V shed 2 bases, J shed 4 bases, and the junction held 15 bases outside the gene matches. Germline V gene lookup returns CDR1 SGHTA and CDR2 FQGTGA. The CDR3 DNA sequence: TGTGCCAGCAGCTTATATATGACAGGGGTGAGCCTGGGCACTGAAGCTTTCTTT. Its translation: CASSLYMTGVSLGTEAFF.

This clonotype was seen more than once but under ten times. The chain employs TRBV7-3 and TRBJ2-3; D unclear. Germline CDR1 and CDR2: SGHTA and FQGTGA. The CDR3 consists of 14 residues. The germline V and J ends were trimmed by 0 bases and 6 bases, with 10 bases remaining between them. The chain's CDR3 is CASSLTPLPDTQYF. In DNA, the CDR3 is TGTGCCAGCAGCTTAACCCCCTTGCCCGATACGCAGTATTTT. Full variable domain (missing parts from reference TRBV7-3 and TRBJ2-3): GAGVSQTPSNKVTEKGKYVELRCDPISGHTALYWYRQSLGQGPEFLIYFQGTGAADDSGLPNDRFFAVRPEGSVSTLKIQRTERGDSAVYLCASSLTPLPDTQYFGPGTRLTVL.

This clonotype was detected only a few times. This chain links TRBV6-5 with TRBJ1-2; 8 nucleotides line up with TRBD1. V lost 1 base and J lost 4; bases outside the gene matches: 8. The germline CDR1 and CDR2 sequences are MNHEY and SVGAGI. The length of the CDR3 is 16 residues. Here the CDR3 reads CASSYYSDDRGYGYTF. CDR3 nucleotides: TGTGCCAGCAGTTACTACTCCGACGACAGGGGCTATGGCTACACCTTC.

This clonotype was found a few times. This sequence joins TRBV12-3 or TRBV12-4 and TRBJ1-4, with D hard to call. There are 18 residues in the CDR3. Trimming removed 3 bases at V and 0 bases at J, with 17 bases between. DNA of the CDR3: TGTGCCAGCAGTTTCCGAAGTGTCCTGGGTGCAACTAATGAAAAACTGTTTTTT. It encodes CASSFRSVLGATNEKLFF.

This clonotype was detected a few times. The CDR3: CASSLRRVEAFF. DNA of the CDR3: TGTGCCAGCAGCCTCCGGAGAGTGGAAGCTTTCTTT. The rearrangement links TRBV11-2 to TRBJ1-1, with D uncertain. Trimming took off 5 bases at V and 8 bases at J, with 12 bases between the two ends. Germline loops: CDR1 SGHAT, CDR2 FQNNGV. The CDR3 covers 12 residues.

This chain connects TRBV6-5 to TRBJ2-4; possible D gene TRBD1, 5 bases. V lost 0 bases and J 5 bases, leaving 8 bases between the germline ends. Germline V lookup: CDR1 MNHEY, CDR2 SVGAGI. There are 14 residues in the CDR3. The CDR3 is CASSYSDRENIQYF. The CDR3 nucleotides read TGTGCCAGCAGTTACTCCGACAGAGAAAACATTCAGTACTTC.

V usage is TRBV7-9 and J usage is TRBJ2-5; no clear D gene. Trimming took 4 bases from V and 7 from J, leaving 10 bases between them. Germline assignment: CDR1 SEHNR and CDR2 FQNEAQ (reference sequence). This CDR3 is built from 12 residues. DNA for the CDR3: TGTGCCAGCAGCTCGCTCGACTCGACCCAGTACTTC. Its translation is CASSSLDSTQYF. Based on the CDR3 plus reference TRBV7-9 and TRBJ2-5, the full variable domain is DTGVSQNPRHKITKRGQNVTFRCDPISEHNRLYWYRQTLGQGPEFLTYFQNEAQLEKSRLLSDRFSAERPKGSFSTLEIQRTEQGDSAMYLCASSSLDSTQYFGPGTRLLVL.

The chain is built from TRBV7-9 and TRBJ2-5, with a tentative D call TRBD2 (6 bases). The V end lost 5 bases, the J end lost 5 bases, and 15 bases lay between the germline ends. This CDR3 spans 14 amino acids. The germline V gene has CDR1 SEHNR and CDR2 FQNEAQ (reference sequence). CDR3 in amino acids: CASSKGLGIETQYF. DNA for the CDR3: TGTGCCAGCAGCAAGGGACTTGGGATCGAGACCCAGTACTTC.

This chain uses TRBV12-3 or TRBV12-4 with TRBJ1-2; no clear D gene. V shed 6 bases and J shed 4 bases, with 18 bases lying between them. This CDR3 is 15 amino acids long. The CDR3 DNA reads as TGTGCCAGCAGACCGGGAGCTTTTTTTAGCTATGGCTACACCTTC. It specifies CASRPGAFFSYGYTF.

This clonotype was observed a handful of times. The chain links TRBV6-1 to TRBJ2-2, with a possible D match to TRBD1 (7 bases). V lost 6 bases, J lost 2 bases, and 13 bases lay in between. The CDR3 loop spans 15 amino acids. Per germline, CDR1 MNHNS and CDR2 SASEGT. This CDR3 is CASSRGTVNTGELFF. The CDR3 bases are TGTGCCAGCAGCCGGGGGACAGTTAACACCGGGGAGCTGTTTTTT.

The sample holds a few counts of this clonotype. The chain carries TRBV15 and TRBJ1-5; a weak D match, TRBD1 (6 bases). The ends were cut back, 6 bases at V and 4 bases at J, with 13 bases in the middle. The CDR3 has 14 amino acids. Germline CDR1 reads LNHNV; CDR2 reads YYDKDF (reference sequence). The CDR3 DNA reads TGTGCCACCAGGAGTGACAGGAGTAATCAGCCCCAGCATTTT. Residues: CATRSDRSNQPQHF.